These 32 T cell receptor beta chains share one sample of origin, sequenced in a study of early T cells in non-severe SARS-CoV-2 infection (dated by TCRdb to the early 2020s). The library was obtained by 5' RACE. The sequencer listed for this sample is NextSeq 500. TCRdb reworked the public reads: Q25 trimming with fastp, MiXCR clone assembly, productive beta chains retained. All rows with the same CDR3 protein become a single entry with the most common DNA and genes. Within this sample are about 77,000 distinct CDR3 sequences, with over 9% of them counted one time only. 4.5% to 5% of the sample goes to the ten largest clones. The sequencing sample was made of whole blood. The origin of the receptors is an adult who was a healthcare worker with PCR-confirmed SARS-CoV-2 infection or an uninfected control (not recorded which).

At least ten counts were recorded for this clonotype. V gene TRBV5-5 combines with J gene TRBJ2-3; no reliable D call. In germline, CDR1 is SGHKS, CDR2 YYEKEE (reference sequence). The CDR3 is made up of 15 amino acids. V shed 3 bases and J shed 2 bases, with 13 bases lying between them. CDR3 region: CASSSSEFPTDTQYF. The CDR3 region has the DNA TGTGCCAGCAGCTCTTCCGAGTTTCCCACAGATACGCAGTATTTT.

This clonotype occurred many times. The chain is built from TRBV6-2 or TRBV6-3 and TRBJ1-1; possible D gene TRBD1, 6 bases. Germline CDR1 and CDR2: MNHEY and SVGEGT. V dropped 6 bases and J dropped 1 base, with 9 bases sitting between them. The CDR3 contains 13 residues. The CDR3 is CASSKTGNTEAFF. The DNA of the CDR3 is TGTGCCAGCAGCAAGACAGGGAACACTGAAGCTTTCTTT.

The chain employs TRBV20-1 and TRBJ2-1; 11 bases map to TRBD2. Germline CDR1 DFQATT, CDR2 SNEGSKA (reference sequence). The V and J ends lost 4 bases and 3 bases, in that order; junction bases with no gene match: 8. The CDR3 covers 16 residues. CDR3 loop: CSATPVAGGNYNEQFF. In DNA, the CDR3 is TGCAGTGCTACTCCCGTAGCGGGAGGGAACTACAATGAGCAGTTCTTC.

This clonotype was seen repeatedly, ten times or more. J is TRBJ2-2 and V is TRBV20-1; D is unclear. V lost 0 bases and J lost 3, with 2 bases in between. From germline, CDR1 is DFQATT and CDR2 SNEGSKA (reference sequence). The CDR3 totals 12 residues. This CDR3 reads CSARDHTGELFF. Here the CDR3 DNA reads TGCAGTGCTAGAGACCACACCGGGGAGCTGTTTTTT.

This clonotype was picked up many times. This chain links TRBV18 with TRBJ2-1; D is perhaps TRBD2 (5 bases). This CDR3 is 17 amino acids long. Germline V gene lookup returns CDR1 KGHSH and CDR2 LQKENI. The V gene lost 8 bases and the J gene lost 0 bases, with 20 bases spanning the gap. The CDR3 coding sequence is TGTGCCAGCACTCTGAGGGTCTCCTCCCTCTCCTACAATGAGCAGTTCTTC. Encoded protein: CASTLRVSSLSYNEQFF.

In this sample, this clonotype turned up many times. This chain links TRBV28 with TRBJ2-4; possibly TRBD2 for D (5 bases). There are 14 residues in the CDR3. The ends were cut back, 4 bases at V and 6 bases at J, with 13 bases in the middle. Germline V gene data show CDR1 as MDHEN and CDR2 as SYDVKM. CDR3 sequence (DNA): TGTGCCAGCAGTTCTACCCCGGCGGGAAACATTCAGTACTTC. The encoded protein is CASSSTPAGNIQYF. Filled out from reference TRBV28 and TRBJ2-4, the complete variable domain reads DVKVTQSSRYLVKRTGEKVFLECVQDMDHENMFWYRQDPGLGLRLIYFSYDVKMKEKGDIPEGYSVSREKKERFSLILESASTNQTSMYLCASSSTPAGNIQYFGAGTRLSVL.

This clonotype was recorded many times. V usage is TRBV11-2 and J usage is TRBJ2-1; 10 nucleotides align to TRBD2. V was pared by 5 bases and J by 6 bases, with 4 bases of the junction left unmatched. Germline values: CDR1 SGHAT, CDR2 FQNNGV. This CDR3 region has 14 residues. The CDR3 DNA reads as TGTGCCAGCAGCCCGGGACTAGCGATCAATGAGCAGTTCTTC. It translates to CASSPGLAINEQFF.

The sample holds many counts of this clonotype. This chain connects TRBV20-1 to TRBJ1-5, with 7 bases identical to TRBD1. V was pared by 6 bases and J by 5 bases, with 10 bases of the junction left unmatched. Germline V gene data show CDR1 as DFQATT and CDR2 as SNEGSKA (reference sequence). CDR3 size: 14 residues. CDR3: CSARRGQLDQPQHF. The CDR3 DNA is TGCAGTGCCCGGAGGGGGCAGCTGGATCAGCCCCAGCATTTT.

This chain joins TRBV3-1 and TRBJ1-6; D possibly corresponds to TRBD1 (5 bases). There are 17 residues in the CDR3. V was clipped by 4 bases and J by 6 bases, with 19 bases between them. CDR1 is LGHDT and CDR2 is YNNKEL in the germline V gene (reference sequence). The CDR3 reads CASSLGLLTGGNSPLHF. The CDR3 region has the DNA TGTGCCAGCAGCCTTGGATTGTTAACAGGAGGTAATTCACCCCTCCACTTT.

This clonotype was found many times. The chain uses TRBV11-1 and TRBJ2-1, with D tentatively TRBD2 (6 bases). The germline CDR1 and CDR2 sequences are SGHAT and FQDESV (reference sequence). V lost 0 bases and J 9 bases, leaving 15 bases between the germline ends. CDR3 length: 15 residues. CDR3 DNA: TGTGCCAGCAGCTTAGCGGAGGGGCGGGTTTTTGAGCAGTTCTTC. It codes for CASSLAEGRVFEQFF.

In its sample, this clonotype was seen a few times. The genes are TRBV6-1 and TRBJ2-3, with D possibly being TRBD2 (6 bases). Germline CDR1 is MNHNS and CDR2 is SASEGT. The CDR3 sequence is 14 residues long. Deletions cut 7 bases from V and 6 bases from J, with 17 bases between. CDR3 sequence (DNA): TGTGCCAGCACGTCGCGGGGCCCCGGGGATACGCAGTATTTT. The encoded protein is CASTSRGPGDTQYF.

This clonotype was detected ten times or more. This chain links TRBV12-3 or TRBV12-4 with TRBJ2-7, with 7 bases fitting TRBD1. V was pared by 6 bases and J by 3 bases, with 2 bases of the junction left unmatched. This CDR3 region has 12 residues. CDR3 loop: CASSWDSYEQYF. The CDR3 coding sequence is TGTGCCAGCAGCTGGGACAGCTACGAGCAGTACTTC.

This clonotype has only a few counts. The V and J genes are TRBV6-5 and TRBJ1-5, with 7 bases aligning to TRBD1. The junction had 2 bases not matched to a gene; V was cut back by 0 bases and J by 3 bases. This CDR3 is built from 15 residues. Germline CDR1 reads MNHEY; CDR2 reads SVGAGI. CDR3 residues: CASSYSGQLNQPQHF. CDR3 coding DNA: TGTGCCAGCAGTTACTCGGGACAGCTCAATCAGCCCCAGCATTTT.

Here the CDR3 DNA reads TGTGCCTGGAGAAGTTTTCTCAGCGAGCAGTACTTC. It yields the protein CAWRSFLSEQYF. This chain links TRBV30 with TRBJ2-7, with D hard to call. The CDR3 is 12 residues long. The ends were cut back, 3 bases at V and 6 bases at J, with 12 bases in the middle. Germline CDR1 GTSNPN, CDR2 SVGIG (reference sequence).

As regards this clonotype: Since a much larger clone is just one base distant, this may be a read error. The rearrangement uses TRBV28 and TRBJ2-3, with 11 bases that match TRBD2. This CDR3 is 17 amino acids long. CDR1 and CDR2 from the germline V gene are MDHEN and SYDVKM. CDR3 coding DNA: TGTACCAGCAGCGATCCTACTAGCGGGAGACGGGTAGATACGCAGTATTTT. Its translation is CTSSDPTSGRRVDTQYF.

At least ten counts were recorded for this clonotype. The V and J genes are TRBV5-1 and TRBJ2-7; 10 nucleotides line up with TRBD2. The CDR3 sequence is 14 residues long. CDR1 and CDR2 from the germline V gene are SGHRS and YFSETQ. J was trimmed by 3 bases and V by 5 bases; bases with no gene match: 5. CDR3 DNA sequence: TGCGCCAGCAGGCAGCGGGAGGGCCGCTACGAGCAGTACTTC. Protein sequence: CASRQREGRYEQYF.

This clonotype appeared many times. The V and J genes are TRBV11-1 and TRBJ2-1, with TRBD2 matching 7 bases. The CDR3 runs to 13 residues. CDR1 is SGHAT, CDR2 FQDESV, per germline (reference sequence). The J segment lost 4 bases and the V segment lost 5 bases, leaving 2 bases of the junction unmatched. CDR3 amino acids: CASSPGLYNEQFF. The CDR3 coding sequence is TGTGCCAGCAGCCCGGGACTATACAATGAGCAGTTCTTC.

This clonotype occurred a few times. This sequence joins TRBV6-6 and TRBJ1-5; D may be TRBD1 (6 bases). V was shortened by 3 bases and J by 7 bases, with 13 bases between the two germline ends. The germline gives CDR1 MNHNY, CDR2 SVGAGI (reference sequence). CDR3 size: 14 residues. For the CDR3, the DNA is TGTGCCAGCAGTTATATACAGGGTAAACAGCCCCAGCATTTT. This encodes CASSYIQGKQPQHF.

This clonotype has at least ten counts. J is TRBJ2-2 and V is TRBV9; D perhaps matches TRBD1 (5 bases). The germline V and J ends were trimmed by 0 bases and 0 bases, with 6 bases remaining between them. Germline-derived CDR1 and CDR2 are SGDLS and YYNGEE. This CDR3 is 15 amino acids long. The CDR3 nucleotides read TGTGCCAGCAGCGTAGACAGGCCGAACACCGGGGAGCTGTTTTTT. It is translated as CASSVDRPNTGELFF.

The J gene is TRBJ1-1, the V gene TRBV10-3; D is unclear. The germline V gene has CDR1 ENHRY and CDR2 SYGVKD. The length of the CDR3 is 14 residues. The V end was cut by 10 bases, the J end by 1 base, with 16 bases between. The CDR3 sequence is CATIQAGQNTEAFF. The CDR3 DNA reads TGTGCCACAATCCAGGCGGGTCAGAACACTGAAGCTTTCTTT.

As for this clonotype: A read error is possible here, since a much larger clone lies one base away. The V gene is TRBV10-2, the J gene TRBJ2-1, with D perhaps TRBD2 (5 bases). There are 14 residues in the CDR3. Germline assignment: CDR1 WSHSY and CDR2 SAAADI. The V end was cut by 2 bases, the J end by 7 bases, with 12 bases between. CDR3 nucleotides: TGCGCCAGCAGTGAGAGGGAGCTGACAAATGAGCAGTTCTTC. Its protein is CASSERELTNEQFF.

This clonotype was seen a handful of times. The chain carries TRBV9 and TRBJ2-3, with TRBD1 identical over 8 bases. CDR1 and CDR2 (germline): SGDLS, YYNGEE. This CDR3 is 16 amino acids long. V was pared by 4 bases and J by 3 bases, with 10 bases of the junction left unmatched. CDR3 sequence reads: CASSLADRGRTDTQYF. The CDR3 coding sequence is TGTGCCAGCAGCTTAGCCGACAGGGGCCGAACAGATACGCAGTATTTT.

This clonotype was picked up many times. The CDR3 nucleotides read TGTGCCAGCAGTTCTCCGAGCGGGAGATTTGGCAATGAGCAGTTCTTC. Amino acids: CASSSPSGRFGNEQFF. The rearrangement joins TRBV6-5 to TRBJ2-1; 8 bases fit TRBD2. The CDR3 consists of 16 residues. Germline V gene sequence: CDR1 MNHEY, CDR2 SVGAGI. V trimming: 4 bases; J trimming: 6 bases; junction bases outside the gene matches: 11.

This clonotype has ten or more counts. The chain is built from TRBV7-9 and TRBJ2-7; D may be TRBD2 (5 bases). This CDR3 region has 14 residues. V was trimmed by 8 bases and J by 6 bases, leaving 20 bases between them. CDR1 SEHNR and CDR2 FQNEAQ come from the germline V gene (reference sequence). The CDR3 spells CASAANRDLGEQYF. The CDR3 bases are TGTGCCAGCGCCGCAAACCGGGATTTGGGCGAGCAGTACTTC.

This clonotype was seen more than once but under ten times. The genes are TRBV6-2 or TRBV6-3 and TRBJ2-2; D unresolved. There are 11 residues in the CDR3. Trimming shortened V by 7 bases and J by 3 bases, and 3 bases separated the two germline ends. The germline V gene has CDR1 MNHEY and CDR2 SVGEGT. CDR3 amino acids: CASTHTGELFF. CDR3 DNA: TGTGCCAGCACCCACACCGGGGAGCTGTTTTTT.

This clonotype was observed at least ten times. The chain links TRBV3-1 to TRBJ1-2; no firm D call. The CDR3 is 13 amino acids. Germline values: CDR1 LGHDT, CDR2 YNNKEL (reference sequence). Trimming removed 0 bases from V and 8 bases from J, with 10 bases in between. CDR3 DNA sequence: TGTGCCAGCAGCCAAGATGGGCTAGCGGGCTACACCTTC. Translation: CASSQDGLAGYTF.

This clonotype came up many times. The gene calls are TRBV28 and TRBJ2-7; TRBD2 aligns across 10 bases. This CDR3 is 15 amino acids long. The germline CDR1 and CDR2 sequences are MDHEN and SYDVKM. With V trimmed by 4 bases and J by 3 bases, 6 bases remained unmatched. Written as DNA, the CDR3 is TGTGCCAGCAGTTCAGGGACTAGCGCTTACTACGAGCAGTACTTC. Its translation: CASSSGTSAYYEQYF. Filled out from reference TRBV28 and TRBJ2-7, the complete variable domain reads DVKVTQSSRYLVKRTGEKVFLECVQDMDHENMFWYRQDPGLGLRLIYFSYDVKMKEKGDIPEGYSVSREKKERFSLILESASTNQTSMYLCASSSGTSAYYEQYFGPGTRLTVT.

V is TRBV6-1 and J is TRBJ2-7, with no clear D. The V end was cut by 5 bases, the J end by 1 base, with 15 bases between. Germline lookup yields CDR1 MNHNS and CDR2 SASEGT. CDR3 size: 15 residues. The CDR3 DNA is TGTGCCAGCAGTAACAGTTTTAGGTTTTCCTACGAGCAGTACTTC. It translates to CASSNSFRFSYEQYF.

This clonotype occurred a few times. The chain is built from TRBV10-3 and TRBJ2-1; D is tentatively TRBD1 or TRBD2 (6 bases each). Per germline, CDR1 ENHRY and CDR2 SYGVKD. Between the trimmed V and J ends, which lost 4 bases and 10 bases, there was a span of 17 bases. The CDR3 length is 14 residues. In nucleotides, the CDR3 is TGTGCCATCAGTGCCGAACAGGGAAGCGGGGAGCAGTTCTTC. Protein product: CAISAEQGSGEQFF.

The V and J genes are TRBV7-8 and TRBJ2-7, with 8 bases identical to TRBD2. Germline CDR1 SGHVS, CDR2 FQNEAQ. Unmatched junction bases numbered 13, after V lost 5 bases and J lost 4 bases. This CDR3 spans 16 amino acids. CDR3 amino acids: CASSQTTGRVKYEQYF. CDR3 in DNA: TGTGCCAGCAGCCAAACGACCGGGAGGGTGAAGTACGAGCAGTACTTC.

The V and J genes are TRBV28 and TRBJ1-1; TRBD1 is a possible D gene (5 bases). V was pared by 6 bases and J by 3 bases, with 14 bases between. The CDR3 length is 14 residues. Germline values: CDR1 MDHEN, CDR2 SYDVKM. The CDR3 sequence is CASRSPGRHTEAFF. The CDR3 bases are TGTGCCAGCAGGTCACCGGGGCGACACACTGAAGCTTTCTTT.

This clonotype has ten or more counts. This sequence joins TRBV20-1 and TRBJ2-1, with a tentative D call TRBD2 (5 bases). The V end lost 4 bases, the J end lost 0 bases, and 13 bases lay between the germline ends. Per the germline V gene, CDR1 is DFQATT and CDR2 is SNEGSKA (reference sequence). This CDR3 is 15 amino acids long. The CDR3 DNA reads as TGCAGTGCTACTATAGTCACTAGCTCCTACAATGAGCAGTTCTTC. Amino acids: CSATIVTSSYNEQFF.